A single sample gave rise to the 16 T cell receptor beta chains below, sequenced in a study of siplizumab effects on memory and regulatory T cells. The repertoire was sequenced with immunoSEQ multiplex PCR; TCRdb's copy has only in-frame clones and lacks some. The sample lists about 100,000 clones; approximately 90% were seen once. Specimen: Tregs sorted from blood. The origin of the receptors is a human donor in good health.

The rearrangement joins TRBV19 to TRBJ2-7; D is uncertain. CDR1 LNHDA and CDR2 SQIVND come from the germline V gene (reference sequence). The CDR3 consists of 13 residues. V was trimmed by 3 bases and J by 6 bases, leaving 12 bases between them. CDR3 residues: CASSMVHSLEQYF. CDR3 in DNA: TGTGCCAGTAGTATGGTACACTCTCTCGAGCAGTACTTC.

The V and J genes are TRBV5-1 and TRBJ1-3, with D perhaps TRBD1 (5 bases). Trimming removed 0 bases at V and 4 bases at J, with 14 bases between. In germline, CDR1 is SGHRS, CDR2 YFSETQ. The CDR3 totals 16 residues. CDR3 sequence reads: CASSLGQIFSGNTIYF. DNA for the CDR3: TGCGCCAGCAGCTTGGGACAGATCTTCAGCGGAAACACCATATATTTT.

J is TRBJ2-3 and V is TRBV5-4, with D possibly being TRBD1 (6 bases). V was clipped by 4 bases and J by 5 bases, with 23 bases between them. The CDR3 is 17 amino acids. Germline CDR1 and CDR2: SGHNT and YYREEE (reference sequence). CDR3 loop: CASSLSGQTLPLDTQYF. The DNA for the CDR3 is TGTGCCAGCAGCCTCTCCGGACAGACTCTCCCTCTAGATACGCAGTATTTT.

This sequence joins TRBV7-9 and TRBJ2-3, with 7 positions matching TRBD2. Trimming took 8 bases from V and 2 from J; bases not matched to a gene: 4. Germline values: CDR1 SEHNR, CDR2 FQNEAQ (reference sequence). The CDR3 consists of 13 residues. The CDR3 loop is CASQGLLTDTQYF. CDR3 nucleotides: TGTGCCAGCCAGGGACTACTCACAGATACGCAGTATTTT. The whole variable domain, remainder taken from reference TRBV7-9 and TRBJ2-3, is DTGVSQNPRHKITKRGQNVTFRCDPISEHNRLYWYRQTLGQGPEFLTYFQNEAQLEKSRLLSDRFSAERPKGSFSTLEIQRTEQGDSAMYLCASQGLLTDTQYFGPGTRLTVL.

This clone was observed a few times. This chain joins TRBV5-1 and TRBJ2-2, with D uncertain. Germline V gives CDR1 SGHRS, CDR2 YFSETQ. Trimming shortened V by 0 bases and J by 4 bases, and 10 bases separated the two germline ends. The CDR3 covers 15 residues. CDR3 amino acids: CASSLASERTGELFF. DNA of the CDR3: TGCGCCAGCAGCTTGGCTAGTGAACGCACCGGGGAGCTGTTTTTT.

The chain joins TRBV6-6 to TRBJ1-5; D might be TRBD1 (5 bases). Germline V CDR1 and CDR2: MNHNY, SVGAGI (reference sequence). Trimming pared 4 bases from V and 0 bases from J, leaving 10 bases between. The CDR3 is 15 residues long. The CDR3 protein is CASSWGSLSNQPQHF. The CDR3 DNA is TGTGCCAGCAGTTGGGGGTCCCTTAGCAATCAGCCCCAGCATTTT.

This clone has just a few counts. The chain joins TRBV14 to TRBJ2-3; 7 nucleotides match TRBD2. In germline, CDR1 is SGHDN, CDR2 FVKESK. There are 16 residues in the CDR3. V shed 4 bases and J 0 bases; nucleotides not matched to a gene: 7. The CDR3 spells CASSPAFSGSTDTQYF. CDR3 in DNA: TGTGCCAGCAGCCCTGCCTTTAGCGGGAGCACAGATACGCAGTATTTT.

V usage is TRBV9 and J usage is TRBJ1-2; the match to TRBD1 covers 7 bases. V gave up 3 bases and J gave up 8 bases; unmatched junction bases: 19. Germline assignment: CDR1 SGDLS and CDR2 YYNGEE. The CDR3 runs to 17 residues. CDR3 sequence (DNA): TGTGCCAGCAGCGCCCCCCGGGACAGTCGAATTTCTACGGGCTACACCTTC. Protein sequence: CASSAPRDSRISTGYTF.

The chain carries TRBV5-1 and TRBJ1-3; D gene unclear. Germline CDR1 is SGHRS and CDR2 is YFSETQ. Deletions cut 3 bases from V and 0 bases from J, with 7 bases between. The CDR3 runs to 14 residues. The CDR3 spells CASSYTPSGNTIYF. The CDR3 coding sequence is TGCGCCAGCAGCTATACACCCTCTGGAAACACCATATATTTT. The whole variable domain, remainder taken from reference TRBV5-1 and TRBJ1-3, is KAGVTQTPRYLIKTRGQQVTLSCSPISGHRSVSWYQQTPGQGLQFLFEYFSETQRNKGNFPGRFSGRQFSNSRSEMNVSTLELGDSALYLCASSYTPSGNTIYFGEGSWLTVV.

This clone was picked up one time. The chain uses TRBV19 and TRBJ1-2; 7 bases align to TRBD1. The trim removed 6 bases at V and 4 bases at J, leaving 14 bases unmatched. The CDR3 runs 16 residues. Germline values: CDR1 LNHDA, CDR2 SQIVND (reference sequence). The CDR3 protein is CASSQQGPISGYGYTF. The CDR3 region has the DNA TGTGCCAGTAGCCAACAGGGGCCCATTTCAGGCTATGGCTACACCTTC.

This chain connects TRBV9 to TRBJ2-3; 8 bases are a match to TRBD2. The CDR3 contains 16 residues. In germline, CDR1 is SGDLS, CDR2 YYNGEE. J gave up 4 bases and V 4 bases, and 11 bases lay outside the gene matches. The chain's CDR3 is CASSSTEAGVSDTQYF. CDR3 nucleotides: TGTGCCAGCAGCTCAACCGAAGCGGGAGTCTCAGATACGCAGTATTTT.

The V gene is TRBV19, the J gene TRBJ2-4; 9 nucleotides line up with TRBD1. V dropped 6 bases and J dropped 8; count of bases not matched to a gene: 11. This CDR3 has 15 residues. In germline, CDR1 is LNHDA, CDR2 SQIVND (reference sequence). CDR3 in DNA: TGTGCCAGTAGGAAACAGGGGGCGCAAGGTGACATTCAGTACTTC. Encoded protein: CASRKQGAQGDIQYF.

The genes are TRBV7-9 and TRBJ1-2; D may be TRBD1 (6 bases). The CDR3 is made up of 15 amino acids. Germline V gene sequence: CDR1 SEHNR, CDR2 FQNEAQ (reference sequence). The ends were cut back, 5 bases at V and 2 bases at J, with 15 bases in the middle. As DNA, the CDR3 is TGTGCCAGCAGCGCAATCCAGGGGCAGAACTATGGCTACACCTTC. Its protein is CASSAIQGQNYGYTF.

The chain uses TRBV6-6 and TRBJ2-1; D tentatively fits TRBD1 or TRBD2 (5 bases each). Trimming shortened V by 7 bases and J by 3 bases, and 10 bases separated the two germline ends. This CDR3 has 13 amino acids. Germline CDR1 is MNHNY and CDR2 is SVGAGI (reference sequence). CDR3 DNA: TGTGCCAGCACACGGGACGGCTACAATGAGCAGTTCTTC. This gives the protein CASTRDGYNEQFF.

This chain uses TRBV15 with TRBJ2-7; the D is unclear. V was shortened by 1 base and J by 1 base, with 8 bases between the two germline ends. The CDR3 spans 14 residues. From germline, CDR1 is LNHNV and CDR2 YYDKDF (reference sequence). CDR3 residues: CATSRGPNSYEQYF. The CDR3 region has the DNA TGTGCCACCAGCAGAGGGCCAAATTCCTACGAGCAGTACTTC. The full variable domain, completed using reference TRBV15 and TRBJ2-7, is DAMVIQNPRYQVTQFGKPVTLSCSQTLNHNVMYWYQQKSSQAPKLLFHYYDKDFNNEADTPDNFQSRRPNTSFCFLDIRSPGLGDTAMYLCATSRGPNSYEQYFGPGTRLTVT.

This chain links TRBV6-4 with TRBJ1-1; no clear D. Germline V gene data show CDR1 as MRHNA and CDR2 as SNTAGT. Trimming pared 1 base from V and 7 bases from J, leaving 7 bases between. This CDR3 comprises 12 residues. CDR3 amino acids: CASSDWAGEAFF. Here the CDR3 DNA reads TGTGCCAGCAGTGACTGGGCCGGTGAAGCTTTCTTT.